Presented here are 32 T cell receptor beta chains from one specimen sequenced in a study of tumor-infiltrating lymphocytes in primary liver carcinoma. The template, roughly 0.45 ug total RNA, yielded TCR beta cDNA made with a constant-region primer. Three nested multiplex PCR rounds of slightly modified ARM-PCR generated TCR beta libraries. The first two PCR rounds, around 11 cycles each, used TRBV1-TRBV30 forward primers and a C-beta reverse primer. A single record per CDR3 protein comes from TCRdb applying MiXCR to the multiplex PCR reads. The table includes approximately 120,000 distinct CDR3 sequences, 64% detected once. Both RNA and DNA were isolated together from around 18-30 mg of bulk tissue that had not been sorted. The sequenced sample was liver tumor tissue from sampling region 3. Subset indicated: tumor region T3, left-lateral pole. These receptors were taken from a woman aged 60-75 years with primary liver carcinoma and hepatitis B virus infection.

The chain links TRBV29-1 to TRBJ2-6; 7 bases are shared with TRBD1. Germline V gene lookup returns CDR1 SQVTM and CDR2 ANQGSEA. The CDR3 sequence is 16 residues long. J was trimmed by 4 bases and V by 7 bases; bases with no gene match: 13. In nucleotides, the CDR3 is TGCAGCGCCGGGGCAGGGGGTGTTACCGGGGCCAACGTCCTGACTTTC. It codes for CSAGAGGVTGANVLTF.

This chain connects TRBV6-1 to TRBJ2-7; D call uncertain. The ends were cut back, 10 bases at V and 5 bases at J, with 12 bases in the middle. The CDR3 covers 11 residues. Germline lookup yields CDR1 MNHNS and CDR2 SASEGT. CDR3 in amino acids: CAIQETHEQYF. CDR3 nucleotide sequence: TGTGCCATCCAGGAGACCCACGAGCAGTACTTC.

This clonotype was picked up many times. The chain recombines TRBV29-1 with TRBJ2-1; possibly TRBD1 for D (6 bases). The V and J ends lost 6 bases and 6 bases respectively, with 12 bases between them. Germline CDR1 and CDR2: SQVTM and ANQGSEA. This CDR3 is 12 amino acids long. Here the CDR3 reads CSVRDMVNEQFF. CDR3 nucleotides: TGCAGCGTCCGGGACATGGTCAATGAGCAGTTCTTC.

Worth noting for this clonotype: The junction departs from the called germline gene at one end, perhaps through a read error. The chain links TRBV6-6 to TRBJ2-2; TRBD1 aligns across 8 bases. The CDR3 is made up of 18 amino acids. Germline CDR1 is MNHNY and CDR2 is SVGAGI (reference sequence). CDR3 in amino acids: CASSYSEDRVTNTGELFF. For the CDR3, the DNA is TGTGCCAGCAGTTACTCGGAGGACAGGGTAACGAACACCGGGGAACTGTTTTTT.

This clonotype appeared a single time. Here the CDR3 omits its conserved ending phenylalanine or tryptophan, so a read error is the likely source. This chain connects TRBV20-1 to TRBJ2-3; possible D gene TRBD2, 6 bases. The CDR3 runs to 13 residues. V was clipped by 3 bases and J by 6 bases, with 13 bases between them. Germline CDR1 DFQATT, CDR2 SNEGSKA (reference sequence). The CDR3 DNA reads as TGCAGTGCTAGTTACGGGAGCGCGGATACGCAGTATCTT. Amino acids: CSASYGSADTQYL.

With respect to this clonotype: A read error is likely, as this CDR3 ends without the conserved phenylalanine or tryptophan. It is unclear where the CDR3 begins or ends on the DNA, so no DNA is shown, and the CDR3 is as TCRdb lists it. The chain couples TRBV11-2 to TRBJ2-7; no DNA check was done on the table's D call, TRBD1. Germline CDR1 and CDR2: SGHAT and FQNNGV. The CDR3 is 15 residues long, ends included. CDR3 loop: CASSATGDTSYEQYY.

The rearrangement links TRBV29-1 to TRBJ2-2; no definite D call. The V gene lost 4 bases and the J gene lost 10 bases, with 19 bases spanning the gap. The CDR3 covers 14 residues. Germline-derived CDR1 and CDR2 are SQVTM and ANQGSEA. The CDR3 region has the DNA TGCAGCGTTGCTGGTCTTACCAACACCTTGGAGCTGTTTTTT. Protein: CSVAGLTNTLELFF.

At least ten counts were recorded for this clonotype. The chain has TRBV30 and TRBJ2-7; D not certain. Trimming removed 2 bases from V and 2 bases from J, with 19 bases in between. This CDR3 contains 16 residues. Germline CDR1 and CDR2: GTSNPN and SVGIG (reference sequence). CDR3 amino acids: CAWSTLRGRRAYEQYF. In DNA form, the CDR3 reads TGTGCCTGGAGTACCCTCCGTGGCAGGCGAGCCTACGAGCAGTACTTC.

To note about this clonotype: A much larger clone is a single base away; this may be a read error. This chain links TRBV29-1 with TRBJ1-1; 8 bases align to TRBD1. In germline, CDR1 is SQVTM, CDR2 ANQGSEA. The CDR3 runs 10 residues. CDR3 sequence (DNA): TGCAGCGTGATGACAGGGGAAGCTTCCTTT. This codes for CSVMTGEASF.

Concerning this clonotype: The junction differs from germline at one of its ends, possibly a read error. The rearrangement joins TRBV11-2 to TRBJ1-1, with D tentatively TRBD1 (5 bases). Germline CDR1 reads SGHAT; CDR2 reads FQNNGV. The CDR3 runs to 13 residues. CDR3 nucleotide sequence: TGTACCAGCAGCCCAGGGTATCACACTGTAGCTTTCTTT. Encoded protein: CTSSPGYHTVAFF.

The rearrangement joins TRBV29-1 to TRBJ1-5; D is uncertain. Per germline, CDR1 SQVTM and CDR2 ANQGSEA. Trimming removed 7 bases from V and 1 base from J, with 14 bases in between. The CDR3 is 14 amino acids. The CDR3 region has the DNA TGCAGCGCTTCAGAGGCAGGCAGCAATCAGCCCCAGCATTTT. Its protein product is CSASEAGSNQPQHF.

This clonotype came up a few times. The chain couples TRBV28 to TRBJ2-7; D gene ambiguous. CDR3 length equals 14 residues. Per germline, CDR1 MDHEN and CDR2 SYDVKM. Deletions cut 10 bases from V and 3 bases from J, with 19 bases between. The CDR3 DNA sequence: TGTGCCACCGGGCCGCTCGCGCCGATCTACGAGCAGTACTTC. Its translation: CATGPLAPIYEQYF.

This clonotype was recorded many times. The chain employs TRBV6-6 and TRBJ2-7; the match to TRBD2 covers 9 bases. CDR1 and CDR2 (germline): MNHNY, SVGAGI (reference sequence). The CDR3 runs 15 residues. V lost 0 bases, J lost 3 bases, and 3 bases stayed unmatched. The CDR3 nucleotides are TGTGCCAGCAGTTACTCAGGTAGCGGGAGCTACGAGCAGTACTTC. Translated, it gives CASSYSGSGSYEQYF.

V is TRBV5-1 and J is TRBJ2-1; maybe TRBD2 (7 bases). CDR1 is SGHRS, CDR2 YFSETQ, per germline. V lost 3 bases and J lost 10, with 20 bases in between. This CDR3 is built from 15 residues. The CDR3 region is CASSSQQGGPREQFF. CDR3 in DNA: TGCGCCAGCAGCTCCCAACAGGGAGGGCCGAGAGAGCAGTTCTTC.

Details on this clonotype: This sequence may be a read error, since a much larger clone differs from it by one base. The chain links TRBV5-4 to TRBJ2-5; D unresolved. The V and J ends lost 7 bases and 3 bases respectively, with 7 bases between them. This CDR3 is 11 amino acids long. Germline CDR1 is SGHNT and CDR2 is YYREEE (reference sequence). The CDR3 DNA reads TGTGCCAGCGATACTAAAGAGACCCAGTACTTC. Its translation: CASDTKETQYF.

The chain combines TRBV11-2 with TRBJ2-3; a possible D gene is TRBD1 (6 bases). Germline-derived CDR1 and CDR2 are SGHAT and FQNNGV. V shed 7 bases and J shed 8 bases, with 19 bases lying between them. The length of the CDR3 is 14 residues. The CDR3 DNA sequence: TGTGCCAGCAACCCCGAATTGGGGGCAGGTACGCAGTATTTT. The encoded protein is CASNPELGAGTQYF.

This clonotype was recorded at least ten times. The chain recombines TRBV12-3 or TRBV12-4 with TRBJ2-1, with 8 nucleotides matching TRBD1. The CDR3 spans 14 residues. After removal of 4 bases from V and 11 bases from J, the junction contained 10 bases not matched to a gene. This CDR3 reads CASSSDREGSKQFF. The CDR3 region has the DNA TGTGCCAGCAGTTCGGACAGGGAAGGAAGCAAGCAGTTCTTC.

This clonotype was detected a few times. This may stem from a read error, because a much larger clone lies one nucleotide away. The chain is built from TRBV10-3 and TRBJ2-7; tentative D call: TRBD1 (5 bases). The CDR3 is 15 amino acids. Germline CDR1 reads ENHRY; CDR2 reads SYGVKD. The DNA of the CDR3 is TGTGCCATCAGTGAGTCGGGCGGACAAACCTACGAGCGGTACTTC. Protein product: CAISESGGQTYERYF.

Many counts were recorded for this clonotype. The chain couples TRBV10-3 to TRBJ2-1, with no clear D. CDR1 is ENHRY, CDR2 SYGVKD, per germline. This CDR3 has 14 amino acids. Trimming stripped 10 bases from V and 0 bases from J, with 13 bases between. The CDR3 reads CATRFQSSYNEQFF. The CDR3 nucleotides read TGTGCCACCCGATTTCAAAGCTCCTACAATGAGCAGTTCTTC.

This clonotype occurred many times. The V call is TRBV29-1, the J call TRBJ1-1, with 9 bases aligning to TRBD1. This CDR3 region has 13 residues. Germline trimming cut 7 bases from V and 4 bases from J; bases unmatched to any gene: 7. Per the germline V gene, CDR1 is SQVTM and CDR2 is ANQGSEA. CDR3 DNA: TGCAGCGGGGGACAGGGTTTCGGCACTGAAGCTTTCTTT. It translates to CSGGQGFGTEAFF.

Concerning this clonotype: Possible read error: a much larger clone is one base away. V is TRBV7-8 and J is TRBJ1-2, with TRBD1 matching 7 bases. Germline lookup yields CDR1 SGHVS and CDR2 FQNEAQ. The length of the CDR3 is 14 residues. CDR3 region: CASTLAGTVGGYTF. CDR3 nucleotides: TGTGCCAGCACCTTAGCCGGGACAGTGGGAGGCTACACCTTC.

Turning to this clonotype: The conserved phenylalanine or tryptophan normally closing the CDR3 is absent here, so this likely arose from a read error. The chain has TRBV25-1 and TRBJ1-6; 12 positions agree with TRBD1. This CDR3 is 15 amino acids long. The germline gives CDR1 MGHDK, CDR2 SYGVNS. J lost 6 bases, V lost 6 bases, and 3 bases had no gene match. The CDR3 sequence: CASRGQGAFNSPLHY. CDR3 coding DNA: TGTGCCAGCAGGGGACAGGGGGCTTTTAATTCACCCCTCCACTAT.

A remark on this clonotype: Likely a read error: the CDR3 ends without its conserved phenylalanine or tryptophan. The V call is TRBV12-3 or TRBV12-4, the J call TRBJ1-6, with D unclear. CDR3 length: 14 residues. Trimming took off 4 bases at V and 14 bases at J, with 18 bases between the two ends. CDR3 protein: CASSSPGFVRALHS. The CDR3 nucleotides read TGTGCCAGCAGTTCCCCCGGGTTCGTAAGGGCCCTCCACTCT.

There are many counts of this clonotype. V gene TRBV29-1 combines with J gene TRBJ2-7, with D tentatively TRBD1 (6 bases). Germline CDR1 reads SQVTM; CDR2 reads ANQGSEA. Trimming took off 6 bases at V and 3 bases at J, with 15 bases between the two ends. The CDR3 runs 13 residues. The CDR3 DNA reads TGCAGCGTAACGGGACAAGAATTCTACGAGCAGTACTTC. Protein product: CSVTGQEFYEQYF.

There are many counts of this clonotype. The V gene is TRBV11-2, the J gene TRBJ2-1; a possible D gene is TRBD2 (5 bases). The CDR3 spans 16 residues. V was shortened by 5 bases and J by 4 bases, with 18 bases between the two germline ends. Looked up from germline, CDR1 is SGHAT and CDR2 is FQNNGV. For the CDR3, the DNA is TGTGCCAGCAGCCCCGGCGGCGCGGGCCGGTACAATGAGCAGTTCTTC. It encodes CASSPGGAGRYNEQFF.

Remarks on this clonotype: Germline and junction disagree at one end, which may indicate a read error. V usage is TRBV4-2 and J usage is TRBJ2-1, with D maybe TRBD2 (6 bases). Germline V gene sequence: CDR1 LGHNA, CDR2 YNFKEQ. The CDR3 is made up of 14 amino acids. The CDR3 region is CANSQPGLQNEQFF. For the CDR3, the DNA is TGTGCCAACAGCCAACCGGGACTTCAAAATGAGCAGTTCTTC.

Note on this clonotype: Because it lacks the conserved phenylalanine or tryptophan at the end, this CDR3 is likely a read error. V usage is TRBV6-6 and J usage is TRBJ2-5, with 7 bases matching TRBD2. Germline assignment: CDR1 MNHNY and CDR2 SVGAGI (reference sequence). The V segment lost 5 bases and the J segment 4 bases; nucleotides outside the gene matches: 13. The CDR3 loop spans 16 amino acids. The CDR3 sequence: CASSTGLSGTGETQYS. CDR3 coding DNA: TGTGCCAGCAGTACGGGACTAAGCGGAACCGGAGAGACCCAGTACTCC.

With respect to this clonotype: Germline is not matched at one junction end, which may reflect a read error. The chain carries TRBV12-3 or TRBV12-4 and TRBJ2-1; tentatively, D is TRBD1 or TRBD2 (6 bases each). This CDR3 spans 15 amino acids. CDR3 amino acids: CDSSRVRGDYNEQFF. DNA of the CDR3: TGTGACAGCAGTAGGGTTAGGGGGGATTACAACGAGCAGTTCTTC.

Details on this clonotype: Since the CDR3 does not end with the conserved phenylalanine or tryptophan, this likely comes from a read error. The chain recombines TRBV18 with TRBJ1-2; 7 nucleotides agree with TRBD1. Looked up from germline, CDR1 is KGHSH and CDR2 is LQKENI. This CDR3 region has 13 residues. V lost 3 bases and J lost 8; bases outside the gene matches: 6. The CDR3 sequence: CASSPTGVGGYTI. CDR3 DNA: TGTGCCAGCTCACCCACAGGGGTGGGGGGCTACACCATC.

Concerning this clonotype: A read error may produce the germline difference seen at one junction end. This chain joins TRBV6-1 and TRBJ1-5; a weak D match, TRBD1 (5 bases). This CDR3 is built from 13 residues. Germline CDR1 is MNHNS and CDR2 is SASEGT. CDR3 residues: CASNAGTNQSQHF. Written as DNA, the CDR3 is TGTGCCAGCAACGCAGGGACCAATCAGTCCCAGCATTTT.

This clonotype was seen at least ten times. This rearrangement joins TRBV29-1 to TRBJ1-5; D uncertain. Germline loops: CDR1 SQVTM, CDR2 ANQGSEA. This CDR3 has 13 residues. Between the trimmed V and J ends, which lost 4 bases and 5 bases, there was a span of 12 bases. The CDR3 bases are TGCAGCGTTGTCGCACAGCCCGATCAGCCCCAGCATTTT. It is translated as CSVVAQPDQPQHF.

Remarks on this clonotype: One end of the junction is discordant with germline, which a read error may explain. The chain has TRBV5-1 and TRBJ2-5; possible D gene TRBD1, 6 bases. From germline, CDR1 is SGHRS and CDR2 YFSETQ. The CDR3 consists of 13 residues. The CDR3 region is CASRLPGEETPYF. The CDR3 nucleotides read TGCGCGAGCAGACTCCCAGGGGAAGAGACCCCGTACTTC.